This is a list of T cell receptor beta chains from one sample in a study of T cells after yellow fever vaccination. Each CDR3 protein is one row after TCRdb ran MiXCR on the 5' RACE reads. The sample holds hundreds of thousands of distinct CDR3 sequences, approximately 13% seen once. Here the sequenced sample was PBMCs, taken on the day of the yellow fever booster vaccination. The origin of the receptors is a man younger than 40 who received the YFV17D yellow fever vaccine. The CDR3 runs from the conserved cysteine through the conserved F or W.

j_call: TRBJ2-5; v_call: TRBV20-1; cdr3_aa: CSARETGETQYF
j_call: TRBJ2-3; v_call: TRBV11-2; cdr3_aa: CASSLDGAGGGTDTQYF
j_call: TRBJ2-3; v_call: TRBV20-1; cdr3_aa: CSAGTPGADTQYF
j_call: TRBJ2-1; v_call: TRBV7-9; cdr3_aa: CASTPIDIQFF
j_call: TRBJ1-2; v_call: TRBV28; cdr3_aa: CASSFDINYGYTF
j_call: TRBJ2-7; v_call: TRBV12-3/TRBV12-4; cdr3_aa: CASSRMAGSYDEQYF
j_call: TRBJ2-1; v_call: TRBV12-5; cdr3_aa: CASGPGHTNNEQFF
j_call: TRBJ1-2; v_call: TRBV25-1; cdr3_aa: CASRDTNYGYTF
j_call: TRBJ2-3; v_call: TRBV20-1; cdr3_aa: CSAIQREGKYTQYF
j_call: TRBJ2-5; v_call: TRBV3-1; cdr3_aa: CASSQGLAGAGETQYF